This T cell receptor (beta chain) comes out of a study of Graves' ophthalmopathy and Graves' hyperthyroidism. Amplification of TCR beta CDR3 regions used RNA transcripts. HTBI primers primed a first-round RT-PCR, and a second-round multiplex PCR followed. MiXCR, applied by TCRdb to the multiplex PCR reads, yields one record per CDR3 protein. Of approximately 700,000 distinct CDR3 sequences listed, just over 40% are singletons. In its sample, this clonotype was seen many times. CDR1 SEHNR and CDR2 FQNEAQ come from the germline V gene (reference sequence). CDR3 length equals 13 residues. The V and J ends lost 8 bases and 5 bases, in that order; junction bases with no gene match: 7.

The source is an adult man with Graves' ophthalmopathy. The material sequenced was peripheral blood. The chain combines TRBV7-9 with TRBJ1-2; 8 bases map to TRBD1. Written as DNA, the CDR3 is TGTGCCAGCGCGGACAGGGAAGGATATGGCTACACCTTC. Protein: CASADREGYGYTF.